This passage covers 18 T cell receptor beta chains from one sample sequenced in a study of Graves' ophthalmopathy and Graves' hyperthyroidism. Amplifying from RNA transcripts, the study obtained TCR beta CDR3 regions. The first-round RT-PCR employed HTBI primers together with the Qiagen OneStep RT-PCR kit. A multiplex PCR was then performed as the second round. MiXCR was run by TCRdb on the multiplex PCR reads, yielding one entry per CDR3 protein. This sample has approximately 1.2 million distinct CDR3 sequences; about two fifths occur once, and the top ten carry over 8.5%. Sequencing was carried out using peripheral blood or thyroid tissue (not recorded which). The receptors shown here come from an adult man with Graves' hyperthyroidism.

The table lists this clonotype with many counts. The CDR3 reads CASSSLTGYLETQYF. The CDR3 nucleotides read TGTGCCAGCAGCTCACTGACAGGGTATTTGGAGACCCAGTACTTC. The chain carries TRBV7-2 and TRBJ2-5; 7 bases match TRBD1. V gave up 4 bases and J gave up 5 bases; unmatched junction bases: 10. The CDR3 totals 15 residues. Germline V gene lookup returns CDR1 SGHTA and CDR2 FQGNSA.

This clonotype was seen a handful of times. This rearrangement joins TRBV20-1 to TRBJ2-2; TRBD2 matches at 10 bases. The CDR3 contains 13 residues. Per germline, CDR1 DFQATT and CDR2 SNEGSKA (reference sequence). The J segment lost 6 bases and the V segment lost 4 bases, leaving 2 bases of the junction unmatched. CDR3 nucleotide sequence: TGCAGTGCTAAGACTAGCGGGTCCGGGGAGCTGTTTTTT. Translated: CSAKTSGSGELFF.

This clonotype appeared a few times. The chain has TRBV13 and TRBJ1-3; D unclear. Germline-derived CDR1 and CDR2 are PRHDT and FYEKMQ (reference sequence). V was pared by 0 bases and J by 1 base, with 16 bases between. There are 18 residues in the CDR3. CDR3 DNA: TGTGCCAGCAGCTTAGGCCGCGCCCTGAGGAAATCTGGAAACACCATATATTTT. This translates into CASSLGRALRKSGNTIYF.

There are many counts of this clonotype. The V gene is TRBV10-3, the J gene TRBJ2-5, with D perhaps assigned TRBD1 or TRBD2 (5 bases each). Trimming removed 6 bases at V and 2 bases at J, with 13 bases between. CDR1 ENHRY and CDR2 SYGVKD come from the germline V gene. The CDR3 sequence is 14 residues long. DNA of the CDR3: TGTGCCATCAGCTCCGGGGCGTCACAAGAGACCCAGTACTTC. This codes for CAISSGASQETQYF.

This clonotype was seen once. Germline is not matched at one junction end, which may reflect a read error. V usage is TRBV10-2 and J usage is TRBJ1-1; D is perhaps TRBD1 (6 bases). The CDR3 has 14 amino acids. The germline V gene encodes CDR1 WSHSY and CDR2 SAAADI. CDR3 residues: CASSQYAGQSEAFF. Written as DNA, the CDR3 is TGTGCCAGCAGCCAATACGCGGGACAATCTGAAGCTTTCTTT.

This chain connects TRBV20-1 to TRBJ2-5; TRBD2 might be the D (5 bases). CDR1 is DFQATT, CDR2 SNEGSKA, per germline (reference sequence). CDR3 length: 14 amino acids. V was shortened by 1 base and J by 3 bases, with 12 bases between the two germline ends. The CDR3 DNA reads TGCAGTGCTAGAGTCCCTAGCCCCAAAGAGACCCAGTACTTC. Translating it yields CSARVPSPKETQYF.

This clonotype occurred a few times. The chain joins TRBV7-8 to TRBJ2-2; perhaps TRBD2 as D (5 bases). V was cut by 5 bases and J by 5 bases, with 18 bases left in between. From germline, CDR1 is SGHVS and CDR2 FQNEAQ. This CDR3 is built from 16 residues. The CDR3 nucleotides read TGTGCCAGCAGCCCCCGGAGGTTTTCCGGTACCGGGGAGCTGTTTTTT. Translating it yields CASSPRRFSGTGELFF.

Points on this clonotype: Given a much more abundant clone one base away, this may be a read error. The DNA of the CDR3 is TGTGCCAGCAGCGTAGCTGCCGGGAGAGAGACCCAGTACTTC. Translated: CASSVAAGRETQYF. This sequence joins TRBV9 and TRBJ2-5, with a possible D match to TRBD2 (6 bases). Germline-derived CDR1 and CDR2 are SGDLS and YYNGEE. The CDR3 runs to 14 residues. Trimming left V 0 bases short and J 4 bases short, with 10 bases between.

As for this clonotype: It may be a read error: a sequence one base away is much more abundant. The chain joins TRBV10-2 to TRBJ2-7; 9 bases fit TRBD1. This CDR3 region has 18 residues. Germline lookup yields CDR1 WSHSY and CDR2 SAAADI. The J segment lost 2 bases and the V segment lost 8 bases, leaving 19 bases of the junction unmatched. The CDR3 DNA reads as TGCGCCAGCGGGCCCGACAGGGGGTCACTAGCGCGTGCCTACGAGCAGTACTTC. Its protein product is CASGPDRGSLARAYEQYF.

This chain joins TRBV24-1 and TRBJ1-2; TRBD1 might be the D (5 bases). V lost 3 bases to trimming and J lost 0 bases, with 13 bases between them. This CDR3 contains 16 residues. Germline CDR1 and CDR2: KGHDR and SFDVKD. The CDR3 spells CATSDSRDLPNYGYTF. The CDR3 DNA follows: TGTGCCACCAGTGATAGCCGGGACCTGCCTAACTATGGCTACACCTTC.

This clonotype was counted many times. The J gene is TRBJ1-5, the V gene TRBV7-2, with TRBD1 matching 7 bases. The CDR3 sequence is 13 residues long. The germline gives CDR1 SGHTA, CDR2 FQGNSA. The V gene end was trimmed by 5 bases and the J gene end by 7 bases; junction bases not matched to a gene: 5. CDR3 amino acids: CASSPGGQQPQHF. The CDR3, as DNA: TGTGCCAGCAGCCCCGGGGGACAGCAGCCCCAGCATTTT.

This clonotype was seen more than once but under ten times. As the CDR3 is not closed by the conserved phenylalanine or tryptophan, this likely results from a read error. V is TRBV10-2 and J is TRBJ1-1; 10 bases align to TRBD1. The CDR3 length is 14 residues. Germline V gene sequence: CDR1 WSHSY, CDR2 SAAADI. CDR3 DNA: TGTGCCAGCAGTGGGACAGGGGTAGGAACTGAAGCTTTCCTT. Translated: CASSGTGVGTEAFL.

This CDR3 is CSVRSGTGTYEQYF. As DNA, the CDR3 is TGCAGCGTTCGAAGCGGGACAGGCACCTACGAGCAGTACTTC. The V and J genes are TRBV29-1 and TRBJ2-7, with D possibly matching TRBD1 (8 bases). Germline values: CDR1 SQVTM, CDR2 ANQGSEA. The V and J ends lost 5 bases and 2 bases respectively, with 16 bases between them. The CDR3 extends over 14 amino acids.

This rearrangement joins TRBV29-1 to TRBJ2-5; TRBD2 matches at 12 bases. The CDR3 has 13 residues. With V trimmed by 6 bases and J by 5 bases, 4 bases remained unmatched. CDR1 SQVTM and CDR2 ANQGSEA come from the germline V gene. DNA of the CDR3: TGCAGCGTCAAGACTAGCGGGAGTGAGACCCAGTACTTC. Protein product: CSVKTSGSETQYF.

Ten or more counts support this clonotype. The DNA for the CDR3 is TGTGCCAGCAGCTTAGCGCTCGGAGGGAATGAAAAACTGTTTTTT. Protein sequence: CASSLALGGNEKLFF. The rearrangement joins TRBV7-9 to TRBJ1-4; D ambiguous. Per germline, CDR1 SEHNR and CDR2 FQNEAQ (reference sequence). This CDR3 is built from 15 residues. V dropped 0 bases and J dropped 5 bases, with 10 bases sitting between them.

V and J are TRBV10-2 and TRBJ2-5, with D unresolved. V dropped 4 bases and J dropped 4 bases, with 13 bases sitting between them. In germline, CDR1 is WSHSY, CDR2 SAAADI. The CDR3 is 14 amino acids. The CDR3, as DNA: TGCGCCAGCAGTGTAGACCTTTCGGGAGAGACCCAGTACTTC. As protein: CASSVDLSGETQYF.

This clonotype has only a few counts. This sequence joins TRBV6-5 and TRBJ1-2, with D possibly being TRBD1 (5 bases). Trimming removed 4 bases from V and 4 bases from J, with 22 bases in between. The germline V gene has CDR1 MNHEY and CDR2 SVGAGI. The length of the CDR3 is 17 residues. CDR3 bases: TGTGCCAGCAGTTCCTACCAAAGGATACAAAGGGGCTATGGCTACACCTTC. Its protein product is CASSSYQRIQRGYGYTF.

This clonotype came up many times. The chain joins TRBV6-6 to TRBJ2-6; D remains ambiguous. The CDR3 spans 16 residues. Trimming shortened V by 2 bases and J by 0 bases, and 8 bases separated the two germline ends. In germline, CDR1 is MNHNY, CDR2 SVGAGI (reference sequence). This CDR3 is CASSYVSFSGANVLTF. The CDR3 DNA reads TGTGCCAGCAGTTACGTTTCCTTCTCTGGGGCCAACGTCCTGACTTTC.